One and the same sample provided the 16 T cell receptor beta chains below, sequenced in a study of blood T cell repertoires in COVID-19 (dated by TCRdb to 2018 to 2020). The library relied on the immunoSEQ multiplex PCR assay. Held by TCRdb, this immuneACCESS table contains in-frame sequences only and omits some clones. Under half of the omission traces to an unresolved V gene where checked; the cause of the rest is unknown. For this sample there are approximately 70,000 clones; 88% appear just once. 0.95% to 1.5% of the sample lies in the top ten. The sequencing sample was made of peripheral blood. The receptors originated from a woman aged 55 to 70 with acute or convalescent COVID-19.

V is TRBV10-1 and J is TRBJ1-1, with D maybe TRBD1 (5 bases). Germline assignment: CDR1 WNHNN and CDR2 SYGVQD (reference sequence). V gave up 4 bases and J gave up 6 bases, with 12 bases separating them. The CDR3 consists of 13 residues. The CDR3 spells CASSVLEGAEAFF. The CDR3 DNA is TGCGCCAGCAGTGTACTTGAAGGGGCTGAAGCTTTCTTT.

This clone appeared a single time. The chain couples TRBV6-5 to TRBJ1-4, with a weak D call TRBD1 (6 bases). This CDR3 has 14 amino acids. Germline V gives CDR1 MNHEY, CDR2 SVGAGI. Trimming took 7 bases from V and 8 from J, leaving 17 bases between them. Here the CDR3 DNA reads TGTGCCAGCACCATTACAGGGTTAGAGGAAAAACTGTTTTTT. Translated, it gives CASTITGLEEKLFF.

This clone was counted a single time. The CDR3 is CASSTGVWANVLTF. The DNA of the CDR3 is TGTGCCAGCAGCACAGGAGTCTGGGCCAACGTCCTGACTTTC. The chain joins TRBV7-9 to TRBJ2-6; tentatively, D is TRBD1 (5 bases). Trimming left V 5 bases short and J 5 bases short, with 10 bases between. Germline V gene sequence: CDR1 SEHNR, CDR2 FQNEAQ (reference sequence). The CDR3 length is 14 residues.

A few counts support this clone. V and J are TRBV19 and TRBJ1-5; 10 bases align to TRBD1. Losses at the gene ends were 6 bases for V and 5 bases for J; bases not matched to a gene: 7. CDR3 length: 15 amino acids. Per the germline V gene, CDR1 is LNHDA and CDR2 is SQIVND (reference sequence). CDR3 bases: TGTGCCAGTAGGAGTGGGACAGGGGAGTATCAGCCCCAGCATTTT. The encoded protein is CASRSGTGEYQPQHF.

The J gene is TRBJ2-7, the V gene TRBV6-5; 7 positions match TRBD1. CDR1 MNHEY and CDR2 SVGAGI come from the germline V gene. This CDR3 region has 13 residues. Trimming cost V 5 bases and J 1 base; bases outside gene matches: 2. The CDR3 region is CASSRGQSYEQYV. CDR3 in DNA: TGTGCCAGCAGTAGGGGACAGTCCTACGAGCAGTACGTC.

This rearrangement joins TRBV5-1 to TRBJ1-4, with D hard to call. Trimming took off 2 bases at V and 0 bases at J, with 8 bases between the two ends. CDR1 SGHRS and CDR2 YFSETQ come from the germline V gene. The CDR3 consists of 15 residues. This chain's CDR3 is CASSLQPSTNEKLFF. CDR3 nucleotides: TGCGCCAGCAGCTTACAGCCTTCAACTAATGAAAAACTGTTTTTT.

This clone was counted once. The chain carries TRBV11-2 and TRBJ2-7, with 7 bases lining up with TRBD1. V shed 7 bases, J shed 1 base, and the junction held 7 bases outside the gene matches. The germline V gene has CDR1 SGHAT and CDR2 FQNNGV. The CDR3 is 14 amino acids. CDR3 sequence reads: CASTLGQFSYEQYV. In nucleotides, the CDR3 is TGTGCCAGCACCCTGGGACAGTTTTCCTACGAGCAGTACGTC.

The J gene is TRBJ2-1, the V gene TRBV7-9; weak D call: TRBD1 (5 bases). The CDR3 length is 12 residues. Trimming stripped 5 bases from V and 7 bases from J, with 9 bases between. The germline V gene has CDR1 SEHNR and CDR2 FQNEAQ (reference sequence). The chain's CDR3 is CASSTTVNEQFF. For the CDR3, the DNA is TGTGCCAGCAGCACGACAGTTAATGAGCAGTTCTTC.

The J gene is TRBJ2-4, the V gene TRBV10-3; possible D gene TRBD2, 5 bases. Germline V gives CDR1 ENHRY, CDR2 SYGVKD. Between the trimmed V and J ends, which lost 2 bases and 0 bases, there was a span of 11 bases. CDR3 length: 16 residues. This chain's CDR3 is CAISERAGEAKNIQYF. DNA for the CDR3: TGTGCCATCAGTGAGAGGGCCGGGGAAGCCAAAAACATTCAGTACTTC.

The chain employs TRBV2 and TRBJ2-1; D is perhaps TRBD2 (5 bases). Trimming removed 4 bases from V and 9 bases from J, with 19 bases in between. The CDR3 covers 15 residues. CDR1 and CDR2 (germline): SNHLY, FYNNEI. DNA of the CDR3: TGTGCCAGCAGTGCCCCACTTAGAGGGAACGTTGAGCAGTTCTTC. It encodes CASSAPLRGNVEQFF.

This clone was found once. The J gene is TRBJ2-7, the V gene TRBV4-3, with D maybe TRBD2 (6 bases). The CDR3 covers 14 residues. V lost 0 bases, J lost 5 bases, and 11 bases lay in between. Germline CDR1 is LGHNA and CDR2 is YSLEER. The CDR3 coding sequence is TGCGCCAGCAGCCAAGAATGGGGGGTTCACGAGCAGTACGTC. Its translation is CASSQEWGVHEQYV.

The CDR3 nucleotides read TGTGCCAGCAGTTACAGGGGCGCTGGAAACACCATATATTTT. Protein sequence: CASSYRGAGNTIYF. The chain carries TRBV6-5 and TRBJ1-3; maybe TRBD1 (5 bases). Germline V gene sequence: CDR1 MNHEY, CDR2 SVGAGI. The V end was cut by 2 bases, the J end by 2 bases, with 7 bases between. The CDR3 loop spans 14 amino acids.

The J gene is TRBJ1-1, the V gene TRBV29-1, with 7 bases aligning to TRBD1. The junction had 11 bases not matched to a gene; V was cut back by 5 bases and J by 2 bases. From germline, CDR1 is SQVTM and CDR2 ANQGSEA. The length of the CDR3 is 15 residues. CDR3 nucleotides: TGCAGCGTTTCTCGGGGACAGTTAAGAAACACTGAAGCTTTCTTT. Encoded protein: CSVSRGQLRNTEAFF.

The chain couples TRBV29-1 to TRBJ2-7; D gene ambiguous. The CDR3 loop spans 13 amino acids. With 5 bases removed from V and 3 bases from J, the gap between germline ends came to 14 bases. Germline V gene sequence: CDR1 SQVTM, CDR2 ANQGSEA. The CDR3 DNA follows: TGCAGCGTTACAGACGCCGAAGTCTACGAGCAGTACGTC. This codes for CSVTDAEVYEQYV.

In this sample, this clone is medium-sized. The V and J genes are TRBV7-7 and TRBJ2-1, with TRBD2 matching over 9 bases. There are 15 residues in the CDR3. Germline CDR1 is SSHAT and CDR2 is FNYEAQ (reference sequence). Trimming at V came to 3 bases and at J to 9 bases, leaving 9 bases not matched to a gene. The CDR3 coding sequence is TGTGCCAGCAGCTTGTGGCGGGAGGGCCTAGGTGAGCAGTTCTTC. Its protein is CASSLWREGLGEQFF.

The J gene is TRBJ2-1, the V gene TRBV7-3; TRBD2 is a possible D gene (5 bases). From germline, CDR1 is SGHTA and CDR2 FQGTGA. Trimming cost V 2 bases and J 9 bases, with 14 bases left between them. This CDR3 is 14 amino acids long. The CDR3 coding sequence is TGTGCCAGCAGCTTAGACCCCACCCGGGGTGAGCAGTTCTTC. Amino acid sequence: CASSLDPTRGEQFF.